This T cell receptor (beta chain) was identified during a study of blood T cell repertoires in COVID-19. The wider study: Researchers got acute and convalescent COVID-19 samples from the United States, Italy and Spain.

The table came from immunoSEQ multiplex PCR; TCRdb's copy has only in-frame clones and leaves some out. The sample has about 220,000 clones, approximately 85% seen once. Trimming took off 5 bases at V and 4 bases at J, with 18 bases between the two ends. CDR3 length: 15 residues. Germline V gives CDR1 SGHTA, CDR2 FQGTGA. The Seattle patients, enrolled during active infection, were followed longitudinally. This TCR came from a woman aged 70-85 years with COVID-19, enrolled during active disease. The genes are TRBV7-3 and TRBJ2-7; D is perhaps TRBD1 (6 bases). The sample was peripheral blood. The CDR3 here is CASSRNPGQKYEQYF. CDR3 coding DNA: TGTGCCAGCAGCCGGAACCCGGGACAAAAATACGAGCAGTACTTC.